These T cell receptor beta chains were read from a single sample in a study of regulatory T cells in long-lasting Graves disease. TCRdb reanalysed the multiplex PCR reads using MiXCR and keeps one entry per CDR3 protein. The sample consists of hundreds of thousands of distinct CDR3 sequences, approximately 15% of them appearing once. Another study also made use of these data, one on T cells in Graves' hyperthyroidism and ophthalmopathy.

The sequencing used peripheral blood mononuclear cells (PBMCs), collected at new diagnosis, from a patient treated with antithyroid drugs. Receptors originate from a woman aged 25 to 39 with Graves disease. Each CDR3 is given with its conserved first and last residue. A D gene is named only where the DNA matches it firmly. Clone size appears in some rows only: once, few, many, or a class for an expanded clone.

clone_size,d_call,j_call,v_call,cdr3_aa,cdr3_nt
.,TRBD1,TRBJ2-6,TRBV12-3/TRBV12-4,CASSLFDPTGAGAGANVLTF,TGTGCCAGCAGTTTATTTGATCCGACAGGGGCCGGGGCTGGGGCCAACGTCCTGACTTTC
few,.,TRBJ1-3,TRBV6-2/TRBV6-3,CASIRGHTDSGNTIYF,TGTGCCAGCATTAGAGGCCATACAGACTCTGGAAACACCATATATTTT
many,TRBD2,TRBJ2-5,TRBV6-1,CASTAEGVPSGPRLETQYF,TGTGCCAGCACCGCGGAGGGAGTCCCTAGCGGGCCCCGGCTGGAGACCCAGTACTTC
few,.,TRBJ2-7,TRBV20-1,CSAALTHEQYF,TGCAGTGCTGCCCTTACGCACGAGCAGTACTTC
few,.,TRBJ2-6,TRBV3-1,CASSSSPGTGANVLTF,TGTGCCAGCAGCTCCTCGCCAGGGACTGGGGCCAACGTCCTGACTTTC
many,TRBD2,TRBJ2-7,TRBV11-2,CASSPRTSGAYEQYF,TGTGCCAGCAGCCCGCGGACTAGCGGTGCCTACGAGCAGTACTTC
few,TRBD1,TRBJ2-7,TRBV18,CASSPGTGPTF,TGTGCCAGCTCTCCCGGGACAGGGCCAACCTTC
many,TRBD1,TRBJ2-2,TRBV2,CASGGTGAGAGELFF,TGTGCCAGCGGAGGGACAGGGGCGGGGGCCGGGGAGCTGTTTTTT
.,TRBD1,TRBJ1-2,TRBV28,CASVTGGNTHYGYTF,TGTGCCAGCGTAACAGGGGGAAACACACACTATGGCTACACCTTC
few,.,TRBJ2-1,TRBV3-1,CASSQSGNEQFF,TGTGCCAGCAGCCAATCCGGCAATGAGCAGTTCTTC
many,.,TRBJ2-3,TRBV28,CATSWGSDTQYF,TGTGCCACATCCTGGGGTTCAGATACGCAGTATTTT
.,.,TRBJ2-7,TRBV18,CASSPVEPYEQYF,TGTGCCAGCTCACCAGTCGAACCCTACGAGCAGTACTTC
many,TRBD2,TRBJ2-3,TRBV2,CASKRLAVTDTQYF,TGTGCCAGTAAGAGACTAGCGGTTACAGATACGCAGTATTTT
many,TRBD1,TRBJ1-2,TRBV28,CASGTTGVSGYTF,TGTGCCAGTGGGACGACAGGGGTGTCGGGCTACACCTTC
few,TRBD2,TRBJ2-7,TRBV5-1,CASSQTSGSWYEQYF,TGCGCCAGCAGCCAAACTAGCGGGAGTTGGTACGAGCAGTACTTC
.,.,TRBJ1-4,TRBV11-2,CASSFEKGRKTVF,TGTGCCAGCAGCTTCGAAAAGGGGCGAAAAACTGTTTTT
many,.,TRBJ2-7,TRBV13,CASSPVGSYEQYF,TGTGCCAGCAGTCCAGTAGGCTCCTACGAGCAGTACTTC
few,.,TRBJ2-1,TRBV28,CASSPLSLQEQFF,TGTGCCAGCAGCCCCTTATCGTTACAGGAGCAGTTCTTC
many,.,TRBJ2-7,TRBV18,CASSPNRNEQYF,TGTGCCAGCTCACCCAACCGAAACGAGCAGTACTTC
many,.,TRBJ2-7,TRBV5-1,CASSLAADSLYEQYF,TGCGCCAGCAGCTTGGCCGCGGACAGCCTCTACGAGCAGTACTTC
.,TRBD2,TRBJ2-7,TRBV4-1,CASSQEDELAGVRSYEQYF,TGCGCCAGCAGCCAAGAGGATGAACTAGCGGGAGTCAGGTCCTACGAGCAGTACTTC
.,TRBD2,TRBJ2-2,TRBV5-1,CASSRAGLAGGPTGELFF,TGCGCCAGCAGCAGGGCGGGACTAGCGGGAGGACCGACCGGGGAGCTGTTTTTT
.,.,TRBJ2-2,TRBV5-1,CASRSVVAGELFF,TGCGCCAGCCGGTCAGTTGTCGCCGGGGAGCTGTTTTTT
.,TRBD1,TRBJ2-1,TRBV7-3,CASSLETGGRGNEQFF,TGTGCCAGCAGCCTAGAGACAGGGGGAAGGGGTAATGAGCAGTTCTTC
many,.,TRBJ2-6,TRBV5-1,CASMELSGANVLTF,TGCGCCAGCATGGAGCTATCTGGGGCCAACGTCCTGACTTTC
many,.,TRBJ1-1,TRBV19,CASSSQGWRGTEAFF,TGTGCCAGTAGTAGCCAGGGATGGCGGGGCACTGAAGCTTTCTTT
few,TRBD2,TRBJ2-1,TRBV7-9,CASRSYRGLAGDNEQFF,TGTGCCAGCAGATCCTATCGTGGACTAGCGGGAGACAATGAGCAGTTCTTC